This TCR beta chain appears in the sequencing data of a study of blood T cell repertoires in COVID-19. Study details: COVID-19 samples from acute and convalescent phases originated in the United States, Italy and Spain. In each case, the material was cDNA or gDNA derived from T cells, B-cell-depleted T cells, or PBMCs.

In the study's own analysis: Estimation of nucleated cell counts was performed using reference gene primer amplification. TCRdb's table, derived via immunoSEQ multiplex PCR, lists solely in-frame clones and lacks some. Clonal size and the V and J genes are those of that table, whereas D and trimming came from the DNA. This table has nearly 350,000 clones, around nine tenths appearing once. Germline CDR1 and CDR2: LNHDA and SQIVND (reference sequence). V was shortened by 3 bases and J by 6 bases, with 24 bases between the two germline ends. The CDR3 runs 18 residues. This TCR came from a young woman who had recovered from COVID-19. The rearrangement links TRBV19 to TRBJ1-5, with a possible D match to TRBD1 (5 bases). Specimen: peripheral blood. CDR3 bases: TGTGCCAGTAGTATTGGGGGGTTGGTGTCAATGGGTCTTCAGCCCCAGCATTTT. It is translated as CASSIGGLVSMGLQPQHF.